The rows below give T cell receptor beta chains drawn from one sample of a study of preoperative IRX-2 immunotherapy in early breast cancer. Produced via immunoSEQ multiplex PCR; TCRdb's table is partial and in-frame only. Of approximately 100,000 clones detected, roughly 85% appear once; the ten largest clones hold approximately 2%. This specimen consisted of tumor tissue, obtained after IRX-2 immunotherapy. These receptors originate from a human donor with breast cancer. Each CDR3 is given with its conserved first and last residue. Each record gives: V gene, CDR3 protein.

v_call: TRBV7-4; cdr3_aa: CASSFLGVENTEAFF
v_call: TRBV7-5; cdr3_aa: CASSSIRGDYAKAETQYF
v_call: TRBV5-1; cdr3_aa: CASGTGGLDSPLHF
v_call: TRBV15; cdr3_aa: CATSREQGDTEAFF
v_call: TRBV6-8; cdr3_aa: CASRHRTDYPGNQPQHF
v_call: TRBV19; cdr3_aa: CASSIVWRGIYNEQFF
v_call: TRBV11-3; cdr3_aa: CASSSRQGARDTQYF
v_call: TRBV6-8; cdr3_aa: CAAFGTGESINNQPQHF
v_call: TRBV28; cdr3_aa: CASSFFQGRSPLHF
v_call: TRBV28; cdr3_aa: CASSLEGPTGYTF
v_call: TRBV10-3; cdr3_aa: CAISESTPQGYSGNTIYF